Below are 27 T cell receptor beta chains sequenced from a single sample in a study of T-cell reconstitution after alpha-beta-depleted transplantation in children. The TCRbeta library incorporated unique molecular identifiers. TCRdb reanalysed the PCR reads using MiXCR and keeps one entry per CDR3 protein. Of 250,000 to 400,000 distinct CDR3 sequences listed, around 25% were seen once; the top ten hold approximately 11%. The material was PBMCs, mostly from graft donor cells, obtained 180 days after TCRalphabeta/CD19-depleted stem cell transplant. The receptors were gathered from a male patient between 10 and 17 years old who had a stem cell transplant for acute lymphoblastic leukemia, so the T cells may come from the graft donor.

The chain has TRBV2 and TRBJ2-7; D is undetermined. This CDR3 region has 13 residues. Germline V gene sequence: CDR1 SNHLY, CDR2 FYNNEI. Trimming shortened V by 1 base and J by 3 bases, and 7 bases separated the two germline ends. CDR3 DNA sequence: TGTGCCAGCAGTGAAGACTTTAACTACGAGCAGTACTTC. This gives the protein CASSEDFNYEQYF.

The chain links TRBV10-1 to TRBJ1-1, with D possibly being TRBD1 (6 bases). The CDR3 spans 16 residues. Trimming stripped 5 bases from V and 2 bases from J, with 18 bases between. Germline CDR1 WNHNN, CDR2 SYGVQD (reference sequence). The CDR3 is CASSPGQTSRNTEAFF. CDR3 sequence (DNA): TGCGCCAGCAGTCCAGGACAGACCTCCCGTAACACTGAAGCTTTCTTT.

In DNA form, the CDR3 reads TGTGCCAGCAGCTTGCCTCCTAGCTCCTACAATGAGCAGTTCTTC. This codes for CASSLPPSSYNEQFF. The chain is built from TRBV13 and TRBJ2-1; D unclear. This CDR3 is 15 amino acids long. Germline assignment: CDR1 PRHDT and CDR2 FYEKMQ (reference sequence). The germline V and J ends were trimmed by 3 bases and 0 bases, with 9 bases remaining between them.

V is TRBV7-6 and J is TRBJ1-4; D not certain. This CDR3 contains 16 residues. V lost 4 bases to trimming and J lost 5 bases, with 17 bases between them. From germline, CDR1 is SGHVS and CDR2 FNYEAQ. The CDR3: CASSSRPQIFNEKLFF. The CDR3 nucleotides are TGTGCCAGCAGCTCTCGCCCCCAGATCTTCAATGAAAAACTGTTTTTT.

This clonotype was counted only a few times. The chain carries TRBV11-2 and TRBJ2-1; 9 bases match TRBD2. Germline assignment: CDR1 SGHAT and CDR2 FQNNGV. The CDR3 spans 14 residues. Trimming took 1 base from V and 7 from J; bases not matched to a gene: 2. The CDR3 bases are TGTGCCAGCAGCTTAGTAGCGGGAGAAAATGAGCAGTTCTTC. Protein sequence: CASSLVAGENEQFF.

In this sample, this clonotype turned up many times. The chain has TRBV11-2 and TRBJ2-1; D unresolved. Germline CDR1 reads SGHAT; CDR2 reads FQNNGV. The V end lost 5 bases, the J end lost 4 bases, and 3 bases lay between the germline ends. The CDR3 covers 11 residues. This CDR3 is CASSVYNEQFF. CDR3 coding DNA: TGTGCCAGCAGCGTTTACAATGAGCAGTTCTTC.

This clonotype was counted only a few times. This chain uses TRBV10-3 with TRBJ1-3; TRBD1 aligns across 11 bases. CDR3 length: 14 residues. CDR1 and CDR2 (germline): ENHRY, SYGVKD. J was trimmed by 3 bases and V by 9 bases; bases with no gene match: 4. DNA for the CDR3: TGTGCCATTGGACAGGGGGCATTTGGAAACACCATATATTTT. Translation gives CAIGQGAFGNTIYF.

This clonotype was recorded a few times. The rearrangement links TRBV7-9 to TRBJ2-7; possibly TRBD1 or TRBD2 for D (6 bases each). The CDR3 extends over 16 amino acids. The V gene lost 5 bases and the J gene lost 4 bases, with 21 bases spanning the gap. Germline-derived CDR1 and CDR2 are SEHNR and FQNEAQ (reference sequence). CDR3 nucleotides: TGTGCCAGCAGCGTATCCCCAGGGGCGCGGGATTACGAGCAGTACTTC. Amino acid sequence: CASSVSPGARDYEQYF.

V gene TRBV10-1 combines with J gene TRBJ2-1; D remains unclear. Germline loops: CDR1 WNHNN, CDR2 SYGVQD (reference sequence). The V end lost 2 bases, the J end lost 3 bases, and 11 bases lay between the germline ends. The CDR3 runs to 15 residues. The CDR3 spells CASSEGGSGYNEQFF. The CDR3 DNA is TGCGCCAGCAGTGAGGGCGGCTCGGGCTACAATGAGCAGTTCTTC.

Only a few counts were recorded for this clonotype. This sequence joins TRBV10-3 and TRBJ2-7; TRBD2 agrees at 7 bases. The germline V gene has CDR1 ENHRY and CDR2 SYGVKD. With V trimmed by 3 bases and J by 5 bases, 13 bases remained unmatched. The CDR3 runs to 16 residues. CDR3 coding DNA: TGTGCCATCAGTGACCGTAAGCGGGATACTTCCAACGAGCAGTACTTC. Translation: CAISDRKRDTSNEQYF.

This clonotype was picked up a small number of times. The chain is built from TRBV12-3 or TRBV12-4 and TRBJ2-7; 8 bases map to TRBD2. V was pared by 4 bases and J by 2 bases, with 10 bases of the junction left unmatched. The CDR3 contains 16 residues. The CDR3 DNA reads TGTGCCAGCAGTTCTATCCTAGCGGGTGTAACCTACGAGCAGTACTTC. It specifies CASSSILAGVTYEQYF.

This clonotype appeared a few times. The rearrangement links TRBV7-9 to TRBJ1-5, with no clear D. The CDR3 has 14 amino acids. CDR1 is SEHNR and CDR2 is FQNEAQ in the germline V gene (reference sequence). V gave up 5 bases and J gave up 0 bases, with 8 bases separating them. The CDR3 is CASSPELSNQPQHF. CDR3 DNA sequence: TGTGCCAGCAGCCCCGAACTTAGCAATCAGCCCCAGCATTTT.

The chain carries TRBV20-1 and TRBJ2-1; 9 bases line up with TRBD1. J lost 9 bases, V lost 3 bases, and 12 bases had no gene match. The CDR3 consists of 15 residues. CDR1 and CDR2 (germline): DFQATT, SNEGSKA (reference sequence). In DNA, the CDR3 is TGCAGTGCTAGCCGGGACAGGGTCAATCGCGCTGAGCAGTTCTTC. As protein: CSASRDRVNRAEQFF.

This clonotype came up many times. Here the CDR3 reads CASSLEGSAETQYF. DNA for the CDR3: TGCGCCAGCAGCTTGGAGGGTAGCGCGGAGACCCAGTACTTC. The V gene is TRBV5-1, the J gene TRBJ2-5; D might be TRBD2 (5 bases). The CDR3 length is 14 residues. V was clipped by 0 bases and J by 5 bases, with 11 bases between them. Germline CDR1 and CDR2: SGHRS and YFSETQ. Variable domain in full (rest from reference TRBV5-1 and TRBJ2-5): KAGVTQTPRYLIKTRGQQVTLSCSPISGHRSVSWYQQTPGQGLQFLFEYFSETQRNKGNFPGRFSGRQFSNSRSEMNVSTLELGDSALYLCASSLEGSAETQYFGPGTRLLVL.

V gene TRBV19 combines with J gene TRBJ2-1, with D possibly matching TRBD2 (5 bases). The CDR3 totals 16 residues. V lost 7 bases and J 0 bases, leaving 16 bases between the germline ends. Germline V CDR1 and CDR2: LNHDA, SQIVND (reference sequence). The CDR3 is CASKGSGPPSYNEQFF. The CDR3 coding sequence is TGTGCCAGTAAGGGAAGCGGACCCCCCTCCTACAATGAGCAGTTCTTC. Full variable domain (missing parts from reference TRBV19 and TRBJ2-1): DGGITQSPKYLFRKEGQNVTLSCEQNLNHDAMYWYRQDPGQGLRLIYYSQIVNDFQKGDIAEGYSVSREKKESFPLTVTSAQKNPTAFYLCASKGSGPPSYNEQFFGPGTRLTVL.

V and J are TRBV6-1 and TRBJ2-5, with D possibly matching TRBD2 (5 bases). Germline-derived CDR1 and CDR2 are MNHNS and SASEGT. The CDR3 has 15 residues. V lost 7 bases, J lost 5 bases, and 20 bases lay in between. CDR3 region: CASTTGKGLGETQYF. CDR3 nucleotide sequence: TGTGCCAGCACCACCGGGAAAGGACTTGGGGAGACCCAGTACTTC.

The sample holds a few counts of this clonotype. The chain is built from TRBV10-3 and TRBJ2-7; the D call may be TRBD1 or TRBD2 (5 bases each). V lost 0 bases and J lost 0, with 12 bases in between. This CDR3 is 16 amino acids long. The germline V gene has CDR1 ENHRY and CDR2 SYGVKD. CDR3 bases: TGTGCCATCAGTGAGTCGGCCCGGGACCCCTCCTACGAGCAGTACTTC. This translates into CAISESARDPSYEQYF.

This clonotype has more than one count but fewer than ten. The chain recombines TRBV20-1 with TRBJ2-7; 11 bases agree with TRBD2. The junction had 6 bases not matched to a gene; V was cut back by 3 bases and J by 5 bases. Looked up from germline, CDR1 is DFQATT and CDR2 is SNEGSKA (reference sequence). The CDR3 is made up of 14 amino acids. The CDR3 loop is CSARGTSGVHEQYF. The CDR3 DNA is TGCAGTGCTAGGGGGACTAGCGGTGTCCACGAGCAGTACTTC.

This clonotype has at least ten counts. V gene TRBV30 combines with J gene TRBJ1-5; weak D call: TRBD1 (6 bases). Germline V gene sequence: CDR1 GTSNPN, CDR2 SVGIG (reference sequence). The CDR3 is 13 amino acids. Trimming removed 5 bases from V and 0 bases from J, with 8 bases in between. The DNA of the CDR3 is TGTGCCTGGTCGGACAGTAGCAATCAGCCCCAGCATTTT. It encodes CAWSDSSNQPQHF.

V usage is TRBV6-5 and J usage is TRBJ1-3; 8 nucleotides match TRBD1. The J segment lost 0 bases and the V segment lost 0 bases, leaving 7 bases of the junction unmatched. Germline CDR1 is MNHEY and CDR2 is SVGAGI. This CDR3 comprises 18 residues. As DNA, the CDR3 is TGTGCCAGCAGTTACTCGAAGGGACAGGTGGTCTCTGGAAACACCATATATTTT. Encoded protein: CASSYSKGQVVSGNTIYF.

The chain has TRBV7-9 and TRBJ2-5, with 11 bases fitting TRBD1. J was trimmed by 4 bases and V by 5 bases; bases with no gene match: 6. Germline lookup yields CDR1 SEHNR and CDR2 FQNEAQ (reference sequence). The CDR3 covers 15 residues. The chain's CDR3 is CASSRRDRGLETQYF. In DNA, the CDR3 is TGTGCCAGCAGCCGCCGGGACAGGGGGTTAGAGACCCAGTACTTC.

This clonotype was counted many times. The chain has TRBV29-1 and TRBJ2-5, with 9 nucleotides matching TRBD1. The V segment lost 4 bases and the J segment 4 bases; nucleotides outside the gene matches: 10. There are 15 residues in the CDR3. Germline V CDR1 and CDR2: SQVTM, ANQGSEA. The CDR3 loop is CSVAGHRGHSETQYF. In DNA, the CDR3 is TGCAGCGTTGCCGGACACAGGGGGCACTCAGAGACCCAGTACTTC.

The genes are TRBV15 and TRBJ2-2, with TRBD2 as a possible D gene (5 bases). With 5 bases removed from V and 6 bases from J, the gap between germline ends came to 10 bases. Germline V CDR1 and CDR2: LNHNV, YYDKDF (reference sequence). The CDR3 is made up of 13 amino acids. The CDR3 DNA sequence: TGTGCCACCAGCCCGGGAAGGGCCGGGGAGCTGTTTTTT. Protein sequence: CATSPGRAGELFF.

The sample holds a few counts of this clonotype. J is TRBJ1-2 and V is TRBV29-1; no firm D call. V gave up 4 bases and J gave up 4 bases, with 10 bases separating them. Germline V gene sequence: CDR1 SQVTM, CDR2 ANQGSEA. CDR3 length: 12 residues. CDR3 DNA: TGCAGCGTTGGTGGGCCTACCTATGGCTACACCTTC. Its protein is CSVGGPTYGYTF.

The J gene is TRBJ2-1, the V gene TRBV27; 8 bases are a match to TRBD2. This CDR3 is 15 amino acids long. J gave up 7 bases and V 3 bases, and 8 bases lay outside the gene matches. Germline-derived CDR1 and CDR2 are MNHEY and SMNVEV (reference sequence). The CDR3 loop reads CASSFAGGGGNEQFF. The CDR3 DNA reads TGTGCCAGCAGTTTTGCGGGGGGCGGAGGGAATGAGCAGTTCTTC.

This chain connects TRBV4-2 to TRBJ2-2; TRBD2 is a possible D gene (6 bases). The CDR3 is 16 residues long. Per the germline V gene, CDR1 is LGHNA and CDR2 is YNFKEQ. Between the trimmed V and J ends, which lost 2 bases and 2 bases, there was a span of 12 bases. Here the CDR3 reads CASSQLRGLNTGELFF. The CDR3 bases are TGTGCCAGCAGCCAATTGAGGGGACTTAACACCGGGGAGCTGTTTTTT.

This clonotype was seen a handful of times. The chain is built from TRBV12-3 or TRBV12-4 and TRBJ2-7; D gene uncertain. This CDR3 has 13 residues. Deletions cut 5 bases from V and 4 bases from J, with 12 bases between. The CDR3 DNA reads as TGTGCCAGCAGTCCACCGAGGCAGTACGAGCAGTACTTC. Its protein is CASSPPRQYEQYF.